This TCR beta chain was profiled in a study of hypomethylating agent response in myelodysplastic syndrome. Profiled with immunoSEQ multiplex PCR; TCRdb holds only in-frame clones, not every one. The profile shows about 10,000 clones, 83% of them singletons. CDR1 and CDR2 from the germline V gene are PRHDT and FYEKMQ (reference sequence). This CDR3 has 15 residues. Trimming removed 8 bases from V and 5 bases from J; junction bases left unmatched: 9. This specimen consisted of bone marrow, obtained before or after starting hypomethylating agent treatment for myelodysplastic syndrome (not recorded which). The origin of this receptor is a human donor with myelodysplastic syndrome. The V call is TRBV13, the J call TRBJ2-5; 12 positions match TRBD2. CDR3 in DNA: TGTGCCAGCGGACTAGCGGGATCGAGGGGTGAGACCCAGTACTTC. The encoded protein is CASGLAGSRGETQYF.